This record concerns one T cell receptor beta chain sequence. No cognate antigen has been identified for it. Sequenced on an Illumina HiSeq 2000. The TCR beta cDNA libraries were made using 5'RACE template switching, a step that added both a universal primer site and unique molecular identifiers. cDNA synthesis was primed from the TCR beta constant segment, followed by two successive PCR amplification steps. As for the original processing: MIGEC handled demultiplexing of the reads and grouping by UMI, while MiTCR was used to assemble and quantify clonotypes. To exclude erroneous sequences, only TCR cDNA sequences supported by at least two reads were retained. The tcR package was used for downstream repertoire analysis, with clonotypes matched between fractions based on CDR3 nucleotide sequence plus V segment. VDJmatch was used to annotate antigen specificity against VDJdb, with one amino acid substitution in CDR3 permitted. Following TCRdb reprocessing, every CDR3 protein sequence forms one entry, and DNA is not provided. TCRdb assigned the V and J calls; the authors' analysis was not used. The table of this sample itemizes 400,000 or so distinct CDR3 sequences. The ten largest clones capture roughly 10% of the sample.

From the cysteine through the phenylalanine, the CDR3 covers 13 amino acids. The record lacks a DNA sequence. The CDR1 and CDR2 encoded by the germline V gene are KGHSH and LQKENI. The sample belongs to a study of T cells expressing NK-cell markers (dated by TCRdb to about 2020). About the full investigation: Three sorted T-cell subsets (CD3+CD56+NKG2C+, CD3+CD56+NKG2C- and CD3+CD56-NKG2C+) from fewer than 10 donors had their TCR beta-chain repertoires profiled. The libraries were sequenced on Illumina HiSeq 2000/2500, MiSeq or NextSeq, producing 2 x 150 bp reads. The eight sequenced donors were randomly selected healthy volunteers, three men and five women. Seven of the eight sequenced donors were HCMV-seropositive and one was HCMV-seronegative.

HCMV-specific IgG was detected in serum with a commercial ELISA kit to determine HCMV serostatus. Peripheral blood mononuclear cells were isolated from blood by Ficoll density gradient centrifugation. Broader findings and caveats from the paper: Those dominant clonotypes were again the most abundant among CD3+CD56-NKG2C+ cells in several donors, at roughly 28.3-60.1%. Whether the expanded NKG2C-expressing T cell clones were specific for HCMV antigens remained unclear. In several donors, the dominant CD3+CD56+NKG2C+ clonotypes were found to rank among the top 10 CD8+ clonotypes and to make up roughly 1.0-7.5% of CD8+ T cells.

The sequencing sample was made of blood T cells: a sorted CD56 or NKG2C T cell subset, CD4+ or CD8+ T cells, or bulk PBMC T cells (not recorded which). The receptor comes from a woman aged 45-60 years in good health. Donor details come from another sample of the same person, matched by shared clones. The chain couples TRBV18 to TRBJ2-1. The CDR3 region has the sequence CASSPRIDNEQFF.